The next 20 T cell receptor beta chains were all read from a single sample in a study of blood T cell repertoires in COVID-19. The protocol was immunoSEQ multiplex PCR, while the TCRdb copy is restricted to in-frame clones and leaves out a portion. The table shows more than 95,000 clones, with almost 80% occurring only once. Material: peripheral blood. The receptor set was obtained from a human donor in a cohort sampled during active COVID-19.

The chain joins TRBV18 to TRBJ1-6, with TRBD1 matching over 9 bases. V trimming: 3 bases; J trimming: 10 bases; junction bases outside the gene matches: 7. Germline V lookup: CDR1 KGHSH, CDR2 LQKENI. The CDR3 consists of 15 residues. CDR3 nucleotides: TGTGCCAGCTCACCGGAACAGGGGGCCGGATCACCCCTCCACTTT. Its translation: CASSPEQGAGSPLHF.

The V gene is TRBV7-2, the J gene TRBJ2-7; D is uncertain. In germline, CDR1 is SGHTA, CDR2 FQGNSA. V lost 3 bases and J lost 1, with 7 bases in between. The CDR3 is 13 residues long. CDR3 bases: TGTGCCAGCAGCTTCCGGTATTCCTACGAGCAGTACTTC. Translation gives CASSFRYSYEQYF. Supplemented by reference TRBV7-2 and TRBJ2-7, the full variable domain reads GAGVSQSPSNKVTEKGKDVELRCDPISGHTALYWYRQSLGQGLEFLIYFQGNSAPDKSGLPSDRFSAERTGGSVSTLTIQRTQQEDSAVYLCASSFRYSYEQYFGPGTRLTVT.

This clone has more than one count but fewer than ten. The genes are TRBV6-5 and TRBJ1-4; 8 bases are shared with TRBD1. The CDR3 is made up of 14 amino acids. Germline loops: CDR1 MNHEY, CDR2 SVGAGI. J lost 6 bases, V lost 6 bases, and 6 bases had no gene match. CDR3 nucleotide sequence: TGTGCCAGCAGCTCCGACAGGGGCTATGAAAAACTGTTTTTT. Translated: CASSSDRGYEKLFF.

This chain uses TRBV7-2 with TRBJ2-4; the match to TRBD2 covers 10 bases. Germline lookup yields CDR1 SGHTA and CDR2 FQGNSA. The CDR3 is 16 residues long. V shed 1 base and J 5 bases; nucleotides not matched to a gene: 5. The CDR3 DNA is TGTGCCAGCAGCTTAGGGATAACTAGCGGGGAAAACATTCAGTACTTC. Translation: CASSLGITSGENIQYF.

V usage is TRBV2 and J usage is TRBJ2-7, with D perhaps matching TRBD2 (7 bases). The CDR3 is 14 amino acids. Germline-derived CDR1 and CDR2 are SNHLY and FYNNEI. Trimming took off 7 bases at V and 2 bases at J, with 15 bases between the two ends. The CDR3 bases are TGTGCCAGCAAAAGGGAGGGGGGTGCCTACGAGCAGTACTTC. Protein: CASKREGGAYEQYF.

This clone came up once. In DNA, the CDR3 is TGTGCCAGCAGCTTAGGACTAGCGGGACAAGAGACCCAGTACTTC. Translation: CASSLGLAGQETQYF. The chain carries TRBV11-2 and TRBJ2-5, with TRBD2 identical over 11 bases. V shed 1 base and J 2 bases; nucleotides not matched to a gene: 0. This CDR3 is built from 15 residues. Per germline, CDR1 SGHAT and CDR2 FQNNGV. The full variable domain, in which reference TRBV11-2 and TRBJ2-5 provide the parts outside the CDR3, is EAGVAQSPRYKIIEKRQSVAFWCNPISGHATLYWYQQILGQGPKLLIQFQNNGVVDDSQLPKDRFSAERLKGVDSTLKIQPAKLEDSAVYLCASSLGLAGQETQYFGPGTRLLVL.

The gene calls are TRBV4-2 and TRBJ1-1; unclear D gene. The germline CDR1 and CDR2 sequences are LGHNA and YNFKEQ. The CDR3 loop spans 14 amino acids. V lost 0 bases and J 5 bases, leaving 10 bases between the germline ends. DNA for the CDR3: TGTGCCAGCAGCCAAGAAGCCTTGATAACTGAAGCTTTCTTT. This encodes CASSQEALITEAFF.

This clone was seen at least ten times. The gene calls are TRBV24-1 and TRBJ2-3; possible D gene TRBD2, 5 bases. Trimming cost V 2 bases and J 4 bases, with 12 bases left between them. Germline CDR1 is KGHDR and CDR2 is SFDVKD. CDR3 length equals 15 residues. The CDR3 DNA reads TGTGCCACCAGTGATTCTAGGGAGCGCGCAGATACGCAGTATTTT. It is translated as CATSDSRERADTQYF.

The chain links TRBV30 to TRBJ1-2; D gene ambiguous. V gave up 0 bases and J gave up 8 bases, with 16 bases separating them. Germline CDR1 and CDR2: GTSNPN and SVGIG (reference sequence). There are 14 residues in the CDR3. DNA of the CDR3: TGTGCCTGGAGTGTAATGATGGCGGCGTGGGGCTACACCTTC. Translation: CAWSVMMAAWGYTF.

V and J are TRBV28 and TRBJ2-7, with D uncertain. The V and J ends lost 8 bases and 0 bases respectively, with 8 bases between them. CDR3 size: 12 residues. From germline, CDR1 is MDHEN and CDR2 SYDVKM. In nucleotides, the CDR3 is TGTGCCAGCCGAGACACCTCCTACGAGCAGTACTTC. This translates into CASRDTSYEQYF.

This clone was picked up one time. The chain employs TRBV7-2 and TRBJ1-6; 7 bases are a match to TRBD1. The CDR3 is 16 amino acids. Trimming removed 3 bases from V and 6 bases from J; junction bases left unmatched: 8. The germline CDR1 and CDR2 sequences are SGHTA and FQGNSA. The CDR3, as DNA: TGTGCCAGCAGCTTTGGAAGGGGGCAGGGTAATTCACCCCTCCACTTT. Its protein product is CASSFGRGQGNSPLHF.

CDR3 sequence (DNA): TGTGCCTGGAGCTCTTACAGGTCCTATGGCTACACCTTC. Protein: CAWSSYRSYGYTF. V gene TRBV30 combines with J gene TRBJ1-2, with D possibly matching TRBD1 (5 bases). Looked up from germline, CDR1 is GTSNPN and CDR2 is SVGIG (reference sequence). V was shortened by 3 bases and J by 4 bases, with 12 bases between the two germline ends. The CDR3 extends over 13 amino acids.

J is TRBJ2-1 and V is TRBV5-6, with 11 bases matching TRBD2. Germline V gene sequence: CDR1 SGHDT, CDR2 YYEEEE. V was pared by 4 bases and J by 4 bases, with 7 bases of the junction left unmatched. The length of the CDR3 is 16 residues. The CDR3 bases are TGTGCCAGCAGCAGGCCTCTAGCGGGAGGTTACAATGAGCAGTTCTTC. Its translation is CASSRPLAGGYNEQFF.

The chain couples TRBV6-2 or TRBV6-3 to TRBJ1-2, with 10 nucleotides matching TRBD1. The CDR3 covers 17 residues. J gave up 0 bases and V 2 bases, and 6 bases lay outside the gene matches. CDR1 is MNHEY, CDR2 SVGEGT, per germline. The CDR3 loop reads CASSYGDRGRANYGYTF. CDR3 nucleotide sequence: TGTGCCAGCAGTTACGGGGACAGGGGACGAGCTAACTATGGCTACACCTTC.

The rearrangement links TRBV4-1 to TRBJ1-2; 12 bases line up with TRBD1. V shed 3 bases, J shed 6 bases, and the junction held 14 bases outside the gene matches. The CDR3 contains 18 residues. Germline lookup yields CDR1 MGHRA and CDR2 YSYEKL. This CDR3 is CASSQNQLPGQGADGYTF. CDR3 in DNA: TGCGCCAGCAGCCAGAACCAACTACCGGGACAGGGGGCGGATGGCTACACCTTC.

The chain uses TRBV7-2 and TRBJ2-1; tentatively, D is TRBD2 (6 bases). The CDR3 consists of 15 residues. Germline-derived CDR1 and CDR2 are SGHTA and FQGNSA. Trimming cost V 1 base and J 0 bases, with 7 bases left between them. CDR3 amino acids: CASSLVSGSYNEQFF. The CDR3 DNA is TGTGCCAGCAGCTTAGTTAGCGGCTCCTACAATGAGCAGTTCTTC.

This clone was seen once. The rearrangement joins TRBV9 to TRBJ2-5, with 8 bases that match TRBD2. CDR3 length equals 14 residues. Germline V gene lookup returns CDR1 SGDLS and CDR2 YYNGEE. After removal of 3 bases from V and 2 bases from J, the junction contained 3 bases not matched to a gene. The CDR3 is CASSAGGVQETQYF. The CDR3 bases are TGTGCCAGCAGCGCGGGGGGGGTGCAAGAGACCCAGTACTTC. Variable domain in full (rest from reference TRBV9 and TRBJ2-5): DSGVTQTPKHLITATGQRVTLRCSPRSGDLSVYWYQQSLDQGLQFLIQYYNGEERAKGNILERFSAQQFPDLHSELNLSSLELGDSALYFCASSAGGVQETQYFGPGTRLLVL.

This clone was found a few times. This chain uses TRBV3-1 (or the pseudogene TRBV3-2) with TRBJ1-6, with 7 bases lining up with TRBD1. The CDR3 covers 14 residues. Germline V gives CDR1 LGHDT, CDR2 YNNKEL (reference sequence). Trimming at V came to 3 bases and at J to 8 bases, leaving 4 bases not matched to a gene. This CDR3 reads CASSHRGWDSPLHF. As DNA, the CDR3 is TGTGCCAGCAGCCACAGGGGGTGGGATTCACCCCTCCACTTT.

The chain has TRBV30 and TRBJ2-7, with 8 nucleotides matching TRBD1. Germline CDR1 GTSNPN, CDR2 SVGIG (reference sequence). Losses at the gene ends were 2 bases for V and 1 base for J; bases not matched to a gene: 7. The CDR3 is 15 amino acids. The CDR3 reads CAWSRPGTGSYEQYF. CDR3 DNA sequence: TGTGCCTGGAGTAGGCCCGGGACAGGATCCTACGAGCAGTACTTC.

The CDR3 region is CASSPTGQTYEQYF. As DNA, the CDR3 is TGTGCCAGCTCACCTACGGGACAGACCTACGAGCAGTACTTC. The V and J genes are TRBV18 and TRBJ2-7, with TRBD1 identical over 7 bases. The CDR3 consists of 14 residues. J gave up 2 bases and V 3 bases, and 4 bases lay outside the gene matches. CDR1 is KGHSH, CDR2 LQKENI, per germline.